This T cell receptor (beta chain) originates from a study of blood T cell repertoires in COVID-19 (dated by TCRdb to about 2020). Turning to the overall study: Samples covering the acute and convalescent phases of COVID-19 were provided by collaborators in the United States, Italy and Spain. The prospective study material was composed of cDNA or gDNA derived from T cells, B-cell-depleted T cells, or PBMCs. Deeply sampled blood TCRbeta repertoires from subjects exposed to, actively infected with, or recovered from COVID-19 were included in the dataset. The repertoires were released in a freely available public database meant as a resource for research on the immune response to SARS-CoV-2. Samples came from the ongoing ImmuneRACE study (first 160 participants) plus 1,254 subjects from 6 global collaborators. Sample metadata almost always included a de-identified subject ID, COVID-19 status, age in years and sex. Where available, HLA class I and class II types were obtained from metadata supplied by the sample provider rather than from assay-based typing.

What the research found in general, with its limitations: The amount of clinical and demographic metadata varied by source and participant and was provided uncurated.

This clone was seen only once. It lacks a known antigen. Nothing much larger sits one base from this clone, and base qualities are not available. TCRbeta CDR3 regions were amplified from genomic DNA using the immunoSEQ Assay, a bias-controlled multiplex PCR. In the authors' own workflow: The number of nucleated cells in each sample was estimated by amplification of reference gene primers within the assay. To quantify the absolute abundance of each unique TCRbeta CDR3 rearrangement, sequence reads were collapsed and filtered. Productive Simpson clonality was computed per sample as the square root of Simpson's diversity index over productive rearrangements. The table was pulled from immuneACCESS by TCRdb, which kept in-frame rearrangements only. Such tables lose some clones; where checked, under half of the loss comes from unresolved V genes, and the rest has no known cause. From that table come the V and J calls and clone size; the DNA was used to work out D and trimming. Recorded for this sample are some 370,000 clones; approximately 87% of them occurred a single time. The biggest ten clones account for over 9.5% of the sample.

One collaborating source in Seattle enrolled patients while the patients were actively infected and followed the patients over time throughout the course of disease. The collaborating institutions used their own protocols to collect whole blood in K2EDTA tubes. For TCRbeta analysis, collaborators shipped samples as frozen whole blood, isolated PBMCs, or DNA extracted from either of those sample types. This TCR was recovered from a woman in her thirties with COVID-19, enrolled during active disease. The sequenced sample was peripheral blood.

Read as DNA, the sequence is TGCAGCGCTAGGAGGGCGGGGTCGGAAGAGACCCAGTACTTC. This is translated as CSARRAGSEETQYF. The chain links TRBV29-1 with TRBJ2-5, with TRBD2 tentatively as D gene (6 bases match). Counted from cysteine to phenylalanine, this CDR3 has 14 amino acids. CDR3 DNA only is kept here, 42 bases in frame from base 1. The germline V gene yields SQVTM for CDR1 and ANQGSEA for CDR2. A distance of 18 bases separates the germline ends of V and J, which lose 7 bases and 3 bases respectively.